The 13 T cell receptor beta chains in this list originate from one sample, sequenced in a study of CD4+ T cells in melanoma. Data came from immunoSEQ multiplex PCR; TCRdb stores just in-frame clones and leaves some out. The sample consists of about 110,000 clones, roughly 90% of them appearing once. The material sequenced was peripheral blood. The receptor set was obtained from a human donor with melanoma.

The rearrangement joins TRBV5-4 to TRBJ2-5; D remains unclear. Germline values: CDR1 SGHNT, CDR2 YYREEE (reference sequence). The CDR3 is made up of 11 amino acids. The V and J ends lost 2 bases and 5 bases respectively, with 4 bases between them. The DNA of the CDR3 is TGTGCCAGCAGCTTAAGGGAGACCCAGTACTTC. It translates to CASSLRETQYF.

The rearrangement joins TRBV11-2 to TRBJ2-7, with D perhaps assigned TRBD1 or TRBD2 (5 bases each). V was shortened by 0 bases and J by 3 bases, with 15 bases between the two germline ends. Looked up from germline, CDR1 is SGHAT and CDR2 is FQNNGV. There are 16 residues in the CDR3. The CDR3 reads CASSLDGGVRFYEQYF. CDR3 DNA sequence: TGTGCCAGCAGCTTAGATGGGGGAGTACGCTTCTACGAGCAGTACTTC.

V usage is TRBV4-3 and J usage is TRBJ2-3; D may be TRBD2 (7 bases). The CDR3 is 14 residues long. Trimming shortened V by 1 base and J by 4 bases, and 9 bases separated the two germline ends. From germline, CDR1 is LGHNA and CDR2 YSLEER. The chain's CDR3 is CASSQGGGPDTQYF. In DNA form, the CDR3 reads TGCGCCAGCAGCCAAGGGGGGGGCCCAGATACGCAGTATTTT.

V gene TRBV4-1 combines with J gene TRBJ2-2; TRBD1 agrees at 10 bases. V gave up 3 bases and J gave up 5 bases; unmatched junction bases: 3. Germline V CDR1 and CDR2: MGHRA, YSYEKL. CDR3 length equals 15 residues. CDR3 coding DNA: TGCGCCAGCAGCCAGTCGGACAGGGGGACCGGGGAGCTGTTTTTT. Residues: CASSQSDRGTGELFF.

For the CDR3, the DNA is TGTGCCAGTAGTATTTCCCCGGCTAGCGGGGGGGAGACCCAGTACTTC. This sequence encodes CASSISPASGGETQYF. The chain recombines TRBV19 with TRBJ2-5; 11 nucleotides agree with TRBD2. Germline CDR1 is LNHDA and CDR2 is SQIVND (reference sequence). There are 16 residues in the CDR3. Germline trimming cut 3 bases from V and 5 bases from J; bases unmatched to any gene: 8.

The rearrangement uses TRBV10-3 and TRBJ2-7; D may be TRBD1 or TRBD2 (6 bases each). V dropped 2 bases and J dropped 1 base, with 9 bases sitting between them. Germline V lookup: CDR1 ENHRY, CDR2 SYGVKD. The CDR3 consists of 14 residues. In DNA form, the CDR3 reads TGTGCCATCAGTGAGGTAGGGGGGTCCTACGAGCAGTACTTC. Protein: CAISEVGGSYEQYF.

This clone was counted a single time. The chain carries TRBV29-1 and TRBJ1-1; no definite D call. The CDR3 spans 13 residues. V was pared by 5 bases and J by 0 bases, with 10 bases between. The germline gives CDR1 SQVTM, CDR2 ANQGSEA. The CDR3 region has the DNA TGCAGCGTTTATAAGGTTATGAACACTGAAGCTTTCTTT. This sequence encodes CSVYKVMNTEAFF.

V and J are TRBV7-8 and TRBJ2-1; tentative D call: TRBD2 (6 bases). Germline V CDR1 and CDR2: SGHVS, FQNEAQ. Trimming removed 1 base from V and 0 bases from J, with 7 bases in between. This CDR3 contains 15 residues. This CDR3 reads CASSLVEGSYNEQFF. Written as DNA, the CDR3 is TGTGCCAGCAGCTTAGTGGAGGGCTCCTACAATGAGCAGTTCTTC.

This sequence joins TRBV1 and TRBJ2-6. TRBV1 is tagged as a pseudogene. The CDR3 totals 17 residues. This CDR3 is CTSRYSSLCTRANVLTF. In nucleotides, the CDR3 is TGCACCAGCAGGTACTCAAGTTTGTGCACAAGGGCCAACGTCCTGACTTTC.

The V gene is TRBV10-3, the J gene TRBJ1-3; 7 bases fit TRBD1. This CDR3 has 18 amino acids. The J segment lost 4 bases and the V segment lost 4 bases, leaving 16 bases of the junction unmatched. Germline-derived CDR1 and CDR2 are ENHRY and SYGVKD. The CDR3: CAISGLSRQGQIGNTIYF. CDR3 DNA sequence: TGTGCCATCAGTGGTTTGAGCAGACAGGGCCAGATCGGAAACACCATATATTTT.

The chain is built from TRBV4-2 and TRBJ1-2, with 10 nucleotides matching TRBD1. The trim removed 6 bases at V and 6 bases at J, leaving 10 bases unmatched. There are 15 residues in the CDR3. Germline V gene lookup returns CDR1 LGHNA and CDR2 YNFKEQ. CDR3 in amino acids: CASRRTGTGVHGYTF. In DNA, the CDR3 is TGTGCCAGCAGACGCACCGGGACAGGGGTCCATGGCTACACCTTC.

For this clone: The same CDR3 also results from other DNA sequences found in this sample. V usage is TRBV18 and J usage is TRBJ2-5; D is unresolved. Trimming removed 3 bases at V and 4 bases at J, with 3 bases between. From germline, CDR1 is KGHSH and CDR2 LQKENI. CDR3 size: 11 residues. CDR3 DNA sequence: TGTGCCAGCTCACCGGGAGAGACCCAGTACTTC. Protein product: CASSPGETQYF.

The CDR3 nucleotides are TGTGCCAGCTCACCACTACCGGGACAGAACACTGAAGCTTTCTTT. Protein sequence: CASSPLPGQNTEAFF. The gene calls are TRBV18 and TRBJ1-1; possible D gene TRBD1, 6 bases. CDR1 is KGHSH, CDR2 LQKENI, per germline. There are 15 residues in the CDR3. Trimming stripped 1 base from V and 1 base from J, with 10 bases between.